Below are 11 T cell receptor beta chains sequenced from a single sample in a study of blood T cell repertoires in COVID-19. Libraries were prepared by immunoSEQ multiplex PCR; TCRdb keeps only in-frame clonotypes and omits some of them. The sample holds more than 80,000 clones, about 80% seen once. Sequencing was done on a sample of peripheral blood. All receptors come from a woman aged 70-85 years with acute or convalescent COVID-19.

The DNA of the CDR3 is TGTGCCAGCACAAAGATTACAGGGGGGACCGGGGAGCTGTTTTTT. It specifies CASTKITGGTGELFF. The V call is TRBV5-8, the J call TRBJ2-2, with 8 bases fitting TRBD1. Germline V gene data show CDR1 as SGHTS and CDR2 as YDEGEE. With 6 bases clipped from V and 5 bases from J, the junction kept 9 bases outside the gene matches. The CDR3 totals 15 residues.

The V call is TRBV5-5, the J call TRBJ2-7; 7 positions agree with TRBD1. CDR1 SGHKS and CDR2 YYEKEE come from the germline V gene (reference sequence). V dropped 4 bases and J dropped 0; count of bases not matched to a gene: 13. The CDR3 consists of 17 residues. CDR3 DNA: TGTGCCAGCAGCCAGGAGGACAGGCGAACATACTCCTACGAGCAGTACTTC. This codes for CASSQEDRRTYSYEQYF.

V and J are TRBV18 and TRBJ2-5; D possibly corresponds to TRBD1 (6 bases). This CDR3 is 15 amino acids long. Trimming removed 3 bases at V and 0 bases at J, with 11 bases between. CDR1 and CDR2 from the germline V gene are KGHSH and LQKENI. The CDR3 DNA sequence: TGTGCCAGCTCACCCTACCGGGACAACCAAGAGACCCAGTACTTC. Translating it yields CASSPYRDNQETQYF.

This clone was counted a few times. This chain connects TRBV12-5 to TRBJ1-2; D gene ambiguous. This CDR3 comprises 11 residues. Between the trimmed V and J ends, which lost 8 bases and 8 bases, there was a span of 12 bases. Germline V CDR1 and CDR2: LGHNT, FRNRAP. CDR3 in DNA: TGTGCTAGTTCGCGGGGTGAAGGCTACACCTTC. Amino acids: CASSRGEGYTF.

Worth noting for this clone: A junction end diverges from the germline sequence, so it may reflect a read error. The genes are TRBV7-9 and TRBJ1-2, with D hard to call. CDR1 and CDR2 (germline): SEHNR, FQNEAQ (reference sequence). The CDR3 is 11 residues long. CDR3 sequence: CASSSTYDYTF. CDR3 coding DNA: TGTGCCAGCAGCTCTACCTATGACTACACCTTC.

The CDR3 loop is CASSSDGTSGQLEQFF. CDR3 DNA sequence: TGTGCCAGCAGCTCCGATGGGACTAGCGGGCAACTTGAGCAGTTCTTC. V usage is TRBV7-6 and J usage is TRBJ2-1; 12 positions agree with TRBD2. The junction had 10 bases not matched to a gene; V was cut back by 4 bases and J by 9 bases. Germline V lookup: CDR1 SGHVS, CDR2 FNYEAQ. This CDR3 spans 16 amino acids. Combining the CDR3 with reference TRBV7-6 and TRBJ2-1 gives the whole variable domain GAGVSQSPRYKVTKRGQDVALRCDPISGHVSLYWYRQALGQGPEFLTYFNYEAQQDKSGLPNDRFSAERPEGSISTLTIQRTEQRDSAMYRCASSSDGTSGQLEQFFGPGTRLTVL.

DNA for the CDR3: TGTGCCAGCAGCCGAGTAGGGGGCCCCGATCAGCCCCAGCATTTT. Encoded protein: CASSRVGGPDQPQHF. The V gene is TRBV7-8, the J gene TRBJ1-5; 7 nucleotides match TRBD1. Unmatched junction bases numbered 9, after V lost 5 bases and J lost 5 bases. CDR1 SGHVS and CDR2 FQNEAQ come from the germline V gene. The CDR3 contains 15 residues. Drawing the rest from reference TRBV7-8 and TRBJ1-5, the complete variable domain is GAGVSQSPRYKVAKRGQDVALRCDPISGHVSLFWYQQALGQGPEFLTYFQNEAQLDKSGLPSDRFFAERPEGSVSTLKIQRTQQEDSAVYLCASSRVGGPDQPQHFGDGTRLSIL.

The chain couples TRBV10-3 to TRBJ1-1, with TRBD1 identical over 11 bases. V lost 11 bases to trimming and J lost 4 bases; unmatched junction nucleotides: 3. Germline loops: CDR1 ENHRY, CDR2 SYGVKD. The CDR3 covers 12 residues. This CDR3 is CASGTGGTEAFF. CDR3 sequence (DNA): TGTGCCTCCGGGACAGGGGGCACTGAAGCTTTCTTT.

CDR3 in amino acids: CASNVGGLAGYNEQFF. CDR3 DNA: TGTGCCAGCAATGTAGGGGGACTAGCGGGATACAATGAGCAGTTCTTC. V usage is TRBV7-2 and J usage is TRBJ2-1; 13 bases are a match to TRBD2. Germline V gene lookup returns CDR1 SGHTA and CDR2 FQGNSA. CDR3 length: 16 amino acids. The J segment lost 4 bases and the V segment lost 7 bases, leaving 7 bases of the junction unmatched.

This sequence joins TRBV19 and TRBJ1-2; a weak D match, TRBD1 (6 bases). The CDR3 loop spans 14 amino acids. Per germline, CDR1 LNHDA and CDR2 SQIVND (reference sequence). Trimming cost V 5 bases and J 0 bases, with 10 bases left between them. CDR3: CASSQGTANYGYTF. The CDR3 region has the DNA TGTGCCAGTAGTCAGGGGACGGCTAACTATGGCTACACCTTC.

The chain employs TRBV12-3 or TRBV12-4 and TRBJ2-1, with 9 bases aligning to TRBD1. The trim removed 6 bases at V and 7 bases at J, leaving 4 bases unmatched. CDR3 length: 13 amino acids. This chain's CDR3 is CASRMTGGNEQFF. As DNA, the CDR3 is TGTGCCAGCAGAATGACAGGGGGAAATGAGCAGTTCTTC.